Presented here are 22 T cell receptor beta chains from one specimen sequenced in a study of T cell changes during pregnancy in multiple sclerosis. Sequencing used immunoSEQ multiplex PCR; TCRdb keeps in-frame clones, though not all of them. The sample holds 42,000 or so clones, about 90% seen once. Sequenced here: CD8+ T cells from peripheral blood mononuclear cells, sampled in the first trimester of pregnancy. These TCRs come from a female donor with multiple sclerosis, enrolled in a pregnancy study.

The chain recombines TRBV6-1 with TRBJ2-7; 11 nucleotides line up with TRBD2. J was trimmed by 0 bases and V by 6 bases; bases with no gene match: 4. The CDR3 spans 15 residues. Germline V gene sequence: CDR1 MNHNS, CDR2 SASEGT. The CDR3 nucleotides are TGTGCCAGCAGCCTAACTAGCGGGAGCTCCTACGAGCAGTACTTC. Its protein product is CASSLTSGSSYEQYF.

This clone has more than one count but fewer than ten. CDR3 sequence reads: CASSDPTSGDYNEQFF. The CDR3 nucleotides are TGTGCCAGCAGTGACCCGACTAGCGGAGACTACAATGAGCAGTTCTTC. The rearrangement links TRBV6-4 to TRBJ2-1; TRBD2 aligns across 9 bases. The CDR3 spans 16 residues. V lost 2 bases to trimming and J lost 3 bases; unmatched junction nucleotides: 5. Germline loops: CDR1 MRHNA, CDR2 SNTAGT.

J is TRBJ2-1 and V is TRBV7-6; the match to TRBD1 covers 8 bases. Germline assignment: CDR1 SGHVS and CDR2 FNYEAQ. The V gene end was trimmed by 4 bases and the J gene end by 5 bases; junction bases not matched to a gene: 7. The CDR3 spans 15 residues. For the CDR3, the DNA is TGTGCCAGCAGCTCACAGGGGGATTCCAACAATGAGCAGTTCTTC. It encodes CASSSQGDSNNEQFF.

The rearrangement joins TRBV11-2 to TRBJ2-5; the D is unclear. Trimming cost V 5 bases and J 2 bases, with 12 bases left between them. Germline V gene lookup returns CDR1 SGHAT and CDR2 FQNNGV. The CDR3 consists of 14 residues. CDR3: CASSATFMQETQYF. CDR3 DNA sequence: TGTGCCAGCAGCGCAACATTTATGCAAGAGACCCAGTACTTC.

The J gene is TRBJ2-1, the V gene TRBV27, with D unclear. Between the trimmed V and J ends, which lost 6 bases and 6 bases, there was a span of 12 bases. Germline-derived CDR1 and CDR2 are MNHEY and SMNVEV (reference sequence). The CDR3 totals 13 residues. The CDR3 DNA reads TGTGCCAGCAGGATGTATTACGGCAATGAGCAGTTCTTC. Protein product: CASRMYYGNEQFF.

The chain uses TRBV19 and TRBJ2-1; D might be TRBD2 (6 bases). The germline V gene has CDR1 LNHDA and CDR2 SQIVND (reference sequence). The CDR3 runs 13 residues. The V end lost 0 bases, the J end lost 7 bases, and 7 bases lay between the germline ends. CDR3 in amino acids: CASSIDRGNEQFF. In DNA, the CDR3 is TGTGCCAGTAGTATAGATCGGGGGAATGAGCAGTTCTTC.

The chain combines TRBV5-1 with TRBJ1-1, with TRBD1 matching over 9 bases. Germline CDR1 and CDR2: SGHRS and YFSETQ. The V and J ends lost 2 bases and 5 bases, in that order; junction bases with no gene match: 4. CDR3 size: 14 residues. CDR3 nucleotides: TGCGCCAGCAGCTTACAGGGGGCTACGACTGAAGCTTTCTTT. Protein product: CASSLQGATTEAFF.

This clone was observed a handful of times. V and J are TRBV7-2 and TRBJ2-7, with 7 nucleotides matching TRBD1. V lost 4 bases, J lost 3 bases, and 3 bases stayed unmatched. Germline-derived CDR1 and CDR2 are SGHTA and FQGNSA. This CDR3 is 13 amino acids long. The CDR3 DNA reads TGTGCCAGCAGCTGGGGACAGAACTACGAGCAGTACTTC. Translation gives CASSWGQNYEQYF.

This chain joins TRBV5-6 and TRBJ2-3; D is unresolved. The CDR3 loop spans 15 amino acids. Germline CDR1 SGHDT, CDR2 YYEEEE. The V gene lost 5 bases and the J gene lost 4 bases, with 17 bases spanning the gap. CDR3 region: CASSLGPEGSDTQYF. CDR3 DNA: TGTGCCAGCAGTCTGGGCCCCGAAGGTTCAGATACGCAGTATTTT.

The chain links TRBV4-3 to TRBJ2-1; unclear D gene. The ends were cut back, 0 bases at V and 0 bases at J, with 9 bases in the middle. Per germline, CDR1 LGHNA and CDR2 YSLEER. The CDR3 length is 16 residues. The CDR3 nucleotides read TGCGCCAGCAGCCAAGATCGACAAAGCTCCTACAATGAGCAGTTCTTC. Protein product: CASSQDRQSSYNEQFF.

V and J are TRBV30 and TRBJ1-6; D is undetermined. The CDR3 covers 13 residues. V was trimmed by 4 bases and J by 6 bases, leaving 10 bases between them. Germline V CDR1 and CDR2: GTSNPN, SVGIG (reference sequence). The CDR3 loop reads CAWTWAGNSPLHF. The CDR3 DNA sequence: TGTGCCTGGACCTGGGCAGGTAATTCACCCCTCCACTTT.

Only one count was recorded for this clone. This chain connects TRBV14 to TRBJ2-1; D uncertain. Trimming left V 6 bases short and J 5 bases short, with 17 bases between. CDR3 length: 15 residues. Germline V gene lookup returns CDR1 SGHDN and CDR2 FVKESK. The CDR3 sequence is CASSQYELTNNEQFF. In DNA form, the CDR3 reads TGTGCCAGCAGTCAATATGAGCTTACGAACAATGAGCAGTTCTTC.

CDR3 sequence reads: CASSGLRTSGPTEQFF. The DNA for the CDR3 is TGTGCCAGCAGTGGGCTCCGGACTAGCGGCCCTACTGAGCAGTTCTTC. This chain links TRBV27 with TRBJ2-1, with TRBD2 matching 10 bases. CDR3 length: 16 amino acids. Trimming at V came to 5 bases and at J to 9 bases, leaving 13 bases not matched to a gene. The germline V gene has CDR1 MNHEY and CDR2 SMNVEV (reference sequence).

The J gene is TRBJ2-7, the V gene TRBV9; perhaps TRBD2 as D (7 bases). Germline CDR1 reads SGDLS; CDR2 reads YYNGEE. CDR3 size: 15 residues. V was shortened by 4 bases and J by 2 bases, with 16 bases between the two germline ends. The CDR3 bases are TGTGCCAGCAGCCCATGGGAGGGGGAAGCCTACGAGCAGTACTTC. It codes for CASSPWEGEAYEQYF.

V is TRBV7-9 and J is TRBJ2-5; 10 bases line up with TRBD1. The CDR3 spans 18 residues. CDR1 and CDR2 from the germline V gene are SEHNR and FQNEAQ (reference sequence). The V gene end was trimmed by 1 base and the J gene end by 5 bases; junction bases not matched to a gene: 13. CDR3 residues: CASSLVGQGEVSTETQYF. The CDR3 DNA reads TGTGCCAGCAGCTTAGTCGGACAGGGGGAGGTCAGTACGGAGACCCAGTACTTC.

The V call is TRBV5-1, the J call TRBJ2-7; D gene uncertain. This CDR3 is built from 15 residues. Between the trimmed V and J ends, which lost 2 bases and 3 bases, there was a span of 15 bases. The germline V gene has CDR1 SGHRS and CDR2 YFSETQ. The CDR3 sequence is CASSLMGEGFYEQYF. CDR3 nucleotide sequence: TGCGCCAGCAGCTTAATGGGCGAAGGCTTCTACGAGCAGTACTTC.

The chain carries TRBV27 and TRBJ2-2; D might be TRBD2 (5 bases). This CDR3 is built from 14 residues. From germline, CDR1 is MNHEY and CDR2 SMNVEV (reference sequence). V gave up 6 bases and J gave up 2 bases, with 10 bases separating them. The CDR3 sequence: CASRVLGNTGELFF. The DNA of the CDR3 is TGTGCCAGCAGAGTACTAGGTAACACCGGGGAGCTGTTTTTT.

The chain joins TRBV5-1 to TRBJ1-4; D perhaps matches TRBD1 (6 bases). The V gene lost 4 bases and the J gene lost 5 bases, with 15 bases spanning the gap. There are 15 residues in the CDR3. The germline CDR1 and CDR2 sequences are SGHRS and YFSETQ. CDR3 in amino acids: CASSAEGGENEKLFF. The CDR3 DNA is TGCGCCAGCAGCGCAGAAGGGGGGGAGAATGAAAAACTGTTTTTT.

The chain uses TRBV4-3 and TRBJ2-1; 12 nucleotides match TRBD2. Unmatched junction bases numbered 7, after V lost 0 bases and J lost 4 bases. This CDR3 spans 18 amino acids. The germline V gene encodes CDR1 LGHNA and CDR2 YSLEER. The CDR3 DNA reads as TGCGCCAGCAGCCAAGATGCACTAGCGGGGGGTCCTTACAATGAGCAGTTCTTC. Translation gives CASSQDALAGGPYNEQFF.

The gene calls are TRBV9 and TRBJ1-2, with D hard to call. Germline V gives CDR1 SGDLS, CDR2 YYNGEE. The V gene lost 0 bases and the J gene lost 3 bases, with 6 bases spanning the gap. CDR3 length: 13 residues. The CDR3 is CASSVGLDYGYTF. CDR3 nucleotides: TGTGCCAGCAGCGTAGGACTGGACTATGGCTACACCTTC.

This sequence joins TRBV7-9 and TRBJ2-3, with D perhaps matching TRBD2 (6 bases). The V end was cut by 8 bases, the J end by 2 bases, with 14 bases between. Germline loops: CDR1 SEHNR, CDR2 FQNEAQ (reference sequence). The CDR3 length is 14 residues. CDR3 sequence reads: CASSLAGPTDTQYF. In nucleotides, the CDR3 is TGTGCCAGCTCCCTCGCGGGACCCACAGATACGCAGTATTTT.

The genes are TRBV5-4 and TRBJ2-3; 14 nucleotides agree with TRBD2. V dropped 4 bases and J dropped 7; count of bases not matched to a gene: 5. The germline gives CDR1 SGHNT, CDR2 YYREEE (reference sequence). The CDR3 consists of 15 residues. CDR3 loop: CASSGTSGGPNTQYF. As DNA, the CDR3 is TGTGCCAGCAGCGGGACTAGCGGGGGCCCCAATACGCAGTATTTT.